Below are 12 T cell receptor beta chains sequenced from a single sample in a study of T-cell reconstitution after alpha-beta-depleted transplantation in children. TCRbeta library preparation incorporated unique molecular identifiers. TCRdb reprocessed the PCR reads via MiXCR and lists one record per CDR3 protein. The repertoire holds 90,000 to 150,000 distinct CDR3 sequences, roughly 24% seen once, with approximately 10% in the top ten. This specimen consisted of PBMCs, mostly from graft donor cells, obtained 180 days after TCRalphabeta/CD19-depleted stem cell transplant. These receptors all stem from a male patient aged 2-15 years who had a stem cell transplant for chronic granulomatous disease, so the T cells may come from the graft donor.

This clonotype showed up many times. This rearrangement joins TRBV7-2 to TRBJ2-5, with D unclear. Trimming pared 3 bases from V and 0 bases from J, leaving 2 bases between. This CDR3 comprises 12 residues. CDR1 SGHTA and CDR2 FQGNSA come from the germline V gene. The CDR3 DNA sequence: TGTGCCAGCAGCTTCTACCAAGAGACCCAGTACTTC. Translating gives CASSFYQETQYF.

The chain has TRBV7-2 and TRBJ2-1; 9 bases are a match to TRBD1. V shed 1 base and J 8 bases; nucleotides not matched to a gene: 3. The CDR3 extends over 14 amino acids. Germline V gene sequence: CDR1 SGHTA, CDR2 FQGNSA. CDR3 in amino acids: CASSLVGQGHEQFF. In nucleotides, the CDR3 is TGTGCCAGCAGCTTAGTGGGACAGGGACATGAGCAGTTCTTC.

The chain links TRBV12-3 or TRBV12-4 to TRBJ2-7; D not certain. Trimming removed 5 bases at V and 0 bases at J, with 11 bases between. The CDR3 is made up of 14 amino acids. CDR3 protein: CASSAAGYSYEQYF. DNA for the CDR3: TGTGCCAGCAGTGCGGCAGGATACTCCTACGAGCAGTACTTC.

This clonotype was detected a few times. The genes are TRBV5-1 and TRBJ1-4; 8 bases line up with TRBD1. Looked up from germline, CDR1 is SGHRS and CDR2 is YFSETQ. The CDR3 runs to 15 residues. The junction had 8 bases not matched to a gene; V was cut back by 4 bases and J by 6 bases. CDR3 DNA: TGCGCCAGCAGCGTTACAGGGGGGAAAGATGAAAAACTGTTTTTT. It yields the protein CASSVTGGKDEKLFF.

The chain couples TRBV7-6 to TRBJ1-3, with 8 bases identical to TRBD1. Germline V gene lookup returns CDR1 SGHVS and CDR2 FNYEAQ. J gave up 3 bases and V 4 bases, and 11 bases lay outside the gene matches. This CDR3 contains 17 residues. CDR3 DNA sequence: TGTGCCAGCAGCTCCTACCGGAGACAGGGGTTTGGAAACACCATATATTTT. This gives the protein CASSSYRRQGFGNTIYF.

A remark on this clonotype: This sequence may be a read error, since a much larger clone differs from it by one base. This chain connects TRBV6-1 to TRBJ2-3; the match to TRBD2 covers 10 bases. Germline-derived CDR1 and CDR2 are MNHNS and SASEGT. CDR3 size: 16 residues. The CDR3 is CASSPVLAGDTHTQYF. The CDR3 DNA reads as TGTGCCAGCAGTCCGGTGCTAGCGGGGGACACACATACGCAGTATTTT.

This clonotype was detected many times. The rearrangement uses TRBV25-1 and TRBJ1-5; TRBD1 is a possible D gene (5 bases). V lost 1 base, J lost 7 bases, and 8 bases lay in between. Germline V gene lookup returns CDR1 MGHDK and CDR2 SYGVNS. The CDR3 has 13 residues. The CDR3 region has the DNA TGTGCCAGCAGTGAATGGGGCGACCAGCCCCAGCATTTT. It specifies CASSEWGDQPQHF.

This clonotype occurred a few times. The chain combines TRBV27 with TRBJ1-1; D gene unclear. Germline CDR1 is MNHEY and CDR2 is SMNVEV (reference sequence). V was clipped by 3 bases and J by 4 bases, with 18 bases between them. This CDR3 contains 16 residues. CDR3 nucleotide sequence: TGTGCCAGCAGTTTCCGGGGAGGGATAGTGGGCACTGAAGCTTTCTTT. Residues: CASSFRGGIVGTEAFF.

In its sample, this clonotype ranks as medium-sized. V is TRBV15 and J is TRBJ1-2; possibly TRBD1 for D (6 bases). Trimming removed 5 bases from V and 10 bases from J, with 23 bases in between. The CDR3 is 15 amino acids. CDR1 LNHNV and CDR2 YYDKDF come from the germline V gene (reference sequence). The CDR3 nucleotides are TGTGCCACCAGCGAACCGACAGGAGGACTACTGTACTACACCTTC. Encoded protein: CATSEPTGGLLYYTF.

The CDR3 spells CSVEIPDRGKSDTQYF. The CDR3 DNA sequence: TGCAGCGTTGAAATACCGGACAGGGGGAAATCAGATACGCAGTATTTT. The J gene is TRBJ2-3, the V gene TRBV29-1; 10 nucleotides align to TRBD1. The V gene's germline CDR1 is SQVTM and CDR2 ANQGSEA. The J segment lost 4 bases and the V segment lost 2 bases, leaving 9 bases of the junction unmatched. The CDR3 sequence is 16 residues long.

This clonotype was counted many times. The V call is TRBV10-2, the J call TRBJ2-1, with TRBD1 matching over 7 bases. V was clipped by 8 bases and J by 6 bases; unmatched bases: 4. From germline, CDR1 is WSHSY and CDR2 SAAADI. This CDR3 comprises 12 residues. CDR3 region: CASRQGVNEQFF. CDR3 DNA sequence: TGCGCCAGCCGACAGGGAGTCAATGAGCAGTTCTTC.

The sample holds a few counts of this clonotype. J is TRBJ1-2 and V is TRBV29-1; 9 bases match TRBD1. This CDR3 is 12 amino acids long. V lost 3 bases and J lost 6; bases outside the gene matches: 2. Germline CDR1 reads SQVTM; CDR2 reads ANQGSEA. The DNA of the CDR3 is TGCAGCGTTGACCGACAGGGGGATGGCTACACCTTC. This encodes CSVDRQGDGYTF.